The 31 T cell receptor beta chains below come from one sample, sequenced in a study of control samples from healthy donors and cancer patients. This table comes from immunoSEQ multiplex PCR, and its TCRdb copy is limited to in-frame clones, with some not included. The data show about 92,000 clones, 82% seen once. Material: blood. These receptors originate from a woman aged 55-69 years in good health.

Here the CDR3 reads CASSFGSNQPQHF. The CDR3, as DNA: TGTGCCAGCAGCTTTGGGAGCAATCAGCCCCAGCATTTT. V is TRBV5-5 and J is TRBJ1-5; no clear D gene. Germline V gene sequence: CDR1 SGHKS, CDR2 YYEKEE (reference sequence). The ends were cut back, 2 bases at V and 1 base at J, with 4 bases in the middle. CDR3 size: 13 residues.

CDR3 coding DNA: TGTGCCAGCGCGGGAATGAACACTGAAGCTTTCTTT. Its translation is CASAGMNTEAFF. This chain connects TRBV28 to TRBJ1-1; D gene uncertain. The V gene's germline CDR1 is MDHEN and CDR2 SYDVKM. This CDR3 spans 12 amino acids. The V end lost 8 bases, the J end lost 0 bases, and 7 bases lay between the germline ends.

V gene TRBV12-3 or TRBV12-4 combines with J gene TRBJ1-2, with TRBD1 identical over 7 bases. With 8 bases clipped from V and 2 bases from J, the junction kept 5 bases outside the gene matches. CDR3 length: 13 amino acids. DNA for the CDR3: TGTGCCAGCGGTCCGGGACAGAACTATGGCTACACCTTC. This codes for CASGPGQNYGYTF.

The CDR3 coding sequence is TGCAGCGTTTACGCCCCGGGTCCTATCTACGAGCAGTACTTC. Its protein product is CSVYAPGPIYEQYF. The rearrangement uses TRBV29-1 and TRBJ2-7; D ambiguous. Germline V lookup: CDR1 SQVTM, CDR2 ANQGSEA. Trimming took 5 bases from V and 3 from J, leaving 17 bases between them. This CDR3 is 14 amino acids long.

The chain combines TRBV3-1 (or the pseudogene TRBV3-2) with TRBJ2-2; no clear D. Germline lookup yields CDR1 LGHDT and CDR2 YNNKEL (reference sequence). V was pared by 1 base and J by 7 bases, with 13 bases between. This CDR3 spans 15 amino acids. CDR3 loop: CASSQGLFTDGELFF. The CDR3 region has the DNA TGTGCCAGCAGCCAAGGGTTGTTCACCGACGGGGAGCTGTTTTTT.

The rearrangement joins TRBV28 to TRBJ1-5; weak D call: TRBD1 (5 bases). Germline V gene lookup returns CDR1 MDHEN and CDR2 SYDVKM. V dropped 6 bases and J dropped 2 bases, with 17 bases sitting between them. The length of the CDR3 is 16 residues. For the CDR3, the DNA is TGTGCCAGCAGCGACGGTGGGGCGGTGGGCAATCAGCCCCAGCATTTT. It codes for CASSDGGAVGNQPQHF.

The chain's CDR3 is CASTTRPDSSNQPQHF. The CDR3 nucleotides are TGTGCCAGCACCACGCGACCGGACAGTAGCAATCAGCCCCAGCATTTT. J is TRBJ1-5 and V is TRBV28, with D perhaps matching TRBD1 (6 bases). V shed 7 bases and J shed 0 bases, with 16 bases lying between them. CDR1 is MDHEN, CDR2 SYDVKM, per germline. This CDR3 comprises 16 residues.

The V and J genes are TRBV10-1 and TRBJ1-3; D is ambiguous. Trimming left V 4 bases short and J 0 bases short, with 7 bases between. From germline, CDR1 is WNHNN and CDR2 SYGVQD (reference sequence). This CDR3 contains 14 residues. The chain's CDR3 is CASSAEPSGNTIYF. CDR3 bases: TGCGCCAGCAGTGCGGAACCCTCTGGAAACACCATATATTTT.

The V and J genes are TRBV5-6 and TRBJ2-1; D perhaps matches TRBD2 (6 bases). V was pared by 4 bases and J by 2 bases, with 13 bases between. The CDR3 has 15 amino acids. Germline lookup yields CDR1 SGHDT and CDR2 YYEEEE. The CDR3: CASSPRAGPYNEQFF. The CDR3 nucleotides read TGTGCCAGCAGCCCCCGAGCGGGCCCCTACAATGAGCAGTTCTTC.

The genes are TRBV10-3 and TRBJ2-7; D unresolved. With 2 bases removed from V and 2 bases from J, the gap between germline ends came to 7 bases. CDR1 and CDR2 (germline): ENHRY, SYGVKD. The CDR3 consists of 13 residues. The CDR3 sequence: CAISEEPPYEQYF. The CDR3, as DNA: TGTGCCATCAGTGAGGAGCCTCCCTACGAGCAGTACTTC.

The chain is built from TRBV27 and TRBJ1-1; unclear D gene. Trimming shortened V by 2 bases and J by 4 bases, and 8 bases separated the two germline ends. Germline assignment: CDR1 MNHEY and CDR2 SMNVEV (reference sequence). This CDR3 spans 13 amino acids. CDR3 DNA: TGTGCCAGCAGTTTACGGGTTTCCACTGAAGCTTTCTTT. Amino acid sequence: CASSLRVSTEAFF.

This sequence joins TRBV28 and TRBJ2-3; the match to TRBD1 covers 10 bases. This CDR3 contains 15 residues. V trimming: 5 bases; J trimming: 4 bases; junction bases outside the gene matches: 6. Germline CDR1 is MDHEN and CDR2 is SYDVKM. This chain's CDR3 is CASSPGTGDPDTQYF. The CDR3 nucleotides are TGTGCCAGCAGTCCCGGGACAGGGGACCCAGATACGCAGTATTTT.

The chain couples TRBV11-2 to TRBJ2-1; no definite D call. The CDR3 length is 16 residues. Trimming pared 1 base from V and 4 bases from J, leaving 14 bases between. Germline-derived CDR1 and CDR2 are SGHAT and FQNNGV. This chain's CDR3 is CASSLVMDLRYNEQFF. In DNA, the CDR3 is TGTGCCAGCAGCTTAGTGATGGATCTTAGGTACAATGAGCAGTTCTTC.

This clone occurred once. J is TRBJ2-4 and V is TRBV19; D may be TRBD2 (6 bases). Trimming removed 5 bases from V and 9 bases from J, with 14 bases in between. This CDR3 region has 13 residues. CDR1 is LNHDA, CDR2 SQIVND, per germline (reference sequence). The CDR3 coding sequence is TGTGCCAGTAGTGAAACGGGAGAGGGCATTCAGTACTTC. Its translation is CASSETGEGIQYF.

J is TRBJ2-7 and V is TRBV4-1; tentative D call: TRBD1 (6 bases). V gave up 1 base and J gave up 3 bases, with 10 bases separating them. Germline CDR1 and CDR2: MGHRA and YSYEKL. The CDR3 spans 14 residues. The DNA of the CDR3 is TGCGCCAGCAGCCAAGGAGGACAGTTCTACGAGCAGTACTTC. Its translation is CASSQGGQFYEQYF.

This rearrangement joins TRBV18 to TRBJ2-7; no clear D gene. The ends were cut back, 0 bases at V and 3 bases at J, with 9 bases in the middle. Germline V lookup: CDR1 KGHSH, CDR2 LQKENI. The CDR3 loop spans 14 amino acids. The CDR3 DNA reads TGTGCCAGCTCACCACCTGCCAGCAACTACGAGCAGTACTTC. It is translated as CASSPPASNYEQYF.

This chain joins TRBV9 and TRBJ1-2, with 9 bases identical to TRBD1. Germline assignment: CDR1 SGDLS and CDR2 YYNGEE. The CDR3 sequence is 15 residues long. V trimming: 4 bases; J trimming: 4 bases; junction bases outside the gene matches: 8. The CDR3 nucleotides are TGTGCCAGCAGCAGGGGGGACAGGGTTATCTATGGCTACACCTTC. Translating gives CASSRGDRVIYGYTF.

This rearrangement joins TRBV6-2 or TRBV6-3 to TRBJ1-5, with D uncertain. Trimming took 4 bases from V and 1 from J, leaving 8 bases between them. The CDR3 length is 14 residues. Looked up from germline, CDR1 is MNHEY and CDR2 is SVGEGT. The CDR3 here is CASSFLGSNQPQHF. The CDR3 DNA follows: TGTGCCAGCAGTTTTTTAGGGAGCAATCAGCCCCAGCATTTT.

The rearrangement links TRBV5-1 to TRBJ1-2; 7 bases are a match to TRBD1. This CDR3 has 15 residues. The V gene end was trimmed by 0 bases and the J gene end by 0 bases; junction bases not matched to a gene: 2. Germline lookup yields CDR1 SGHRS and CDR2 YFSETQ. CDR3 amino acids: CASSLGQGSNYGYTF. CDR3 DNA sequence: TGCGCCAGCAGCTTGGGACAGGGCTCTAACTATGGCTACACCTTC.

The V gene is TRBV4-1, the J gene TRBJ1-2, with D possibly being TRBD1 (5 bases). CDR1 and CDR2 (germline): MGHRA, YSYEKL. V lost 0 bases, J lost 5 bases, and 13 bases lay in between. CDR3 length equals 15 residues. The CDR3 loop reads CASSQEPGGDYGYTF. The CDR3 DNA is TGCGCCAGCAGCCAAGAACCGGGGGGAGATTATGGCTACACCTTC.

The rearrangement joins TRBV3-1 (or the pseudogene TRBV3-2) to TRBJ1-4, with D possibly matching TRBD1 (6 bases). Germline V gene data show CDR1 as LGHDT and CDR2 as YNNKEL (reference sequence). The CDR3 extends over 15 amino acids. The V gene lost 2 bases and the J gene lost 5 bases, with 12 bases spanning the gap. DNA of the CDR3: TGTGCCAGCAGCCAAATGGGGGGCGCGAATGAAAAACTGTTTTTT. It translates to CASSQMGGANEKLFF.

The CDR3 DNA sequence: TGTGCCAGCAGTCGGGACGCCGAGCCTGGCTACACCTTC. As protein: CASSRDAEPGYTF. The rearrangement uses TRBV28 and TRBJ1-2, with a possible D match to TRBD1 (5 bases). The CDR3 extends over 13 amino acids. The ends were cut back, 5 bases at V and 7 bases at J, with 14 bases in the middle. The germline CDR1 and CDR2 sequences are MDHEN and SYDVKM.

V and J are TRBV5-1 and TRBJ1-3; a possible D gene is TRBD1 (5 bases). The V gene lost 4 bases and the J gene lost 0 bases, with 17 bases spanning the gap. Germline loops: CDR1 SGHRS, CDR2 YFSETQ. The CDR3 is 17 amino acids. CDR3 DNA sequence: TGCGCCAGCAGCGCGGGGGATGGCTCTTTCTCTGGAAACACCATATATTTT. Residues: CASSAGDGSFSGNTIYF.

The genes are TRBV2 and TRBJ2-1; D tentatively fits TRBD1 or TRBD2 (5 bases each). The germline V and J ends were trimmed by 4 bases and 6 bases, with 10 bases remaining between them. The V gene's germline CDR1 is SNHLY and CDR2 FYNNEI. The CDR3 totals 13 residues. CDR3: CASSVGRGNEQFF. In DNA form, the CDR3 reads TGTGCCAGCAGTGTGGGACGAGGCAATGAGCAGTTCTTC.

The V call is TRBV23-1, the J call TRBJ2-1; D gene uncertain. TRBV23-1 is classed as an ORF, of uncertain function. Trimming stripped 2 bases from V and 8 bases from J, with 16 bases between. The CDR3 has 15 residues. For the CDR3, the DNA is TGCGCCAGCAGTCAAACACCCCTTAGTCTCGATGAGCAGTTCTTC. Translation: CASSQTPLSLDEQFF.

The J gene is TRBJ2-1, the V gene TRBV3-1 (or the pseudogene TRBV3-2); weak D call: TRBD1 (6 bases). The germline V and J ends were trimmed by 3 bases and 4 bases, with 13 bases remaining between them. The germline gives CDR1 LGHDT, CDR2 YNNKEL (reference sequence). CDR3 length: 15 amino acids. The CDR3 DNA reads as TGTGCCAGCAGCCACCTCGGACAGATATACAATGAGCAGTTCTTC. Translating gives CASSHLGQIYNEQFF.

The count of this clone is one. The chain has TRBV10-1 and TRBJ1-2, with 7 bases identical to TRBD1. Germline CDR1 reads WNHNN; CDR2 reads SYGVQD (reference sequence). V trimming: 8 bases; J trimming: 8 bases; junction bases outside the gene matches: 11. The CDR3 contains 13 residues. CDR3 sequence reads: CASPPNRGEGYTF. For the CDR3, the DNA is TGCGCCAGCCCGCCCAACAGGGGTGAGGGCTACACCTTC.

The chain employs TRBV7-9 and TRBJ1-1; TRBD1 matches 7 bases. This CDR3 has 14 amino acids. Unmatched junction bases numbered 8, after V lost 3 bases and J lost 7 bases. Germline V CDR1 and CDR2: SEHNR, FQNEAQ (reference sequence). The CDR3 sequence is CASSLSGTENEAFF. The CDR3 coding sequence is TGTGCCAGCAGCTTGTCCGGGACAGAGAATGAAGCTTTCTTT.

J is TRBJ2-7 and V is TRBV5-1; 9 bases agree with TRBD1. Germline V CDR1 and CDR2: SGHRS, YFSETQ. The CDR3 spans 13 residues. V lost 2 bases to trimming and J lost 4 bases; unmatched junction nucleotides: 1. Here the CDR3 DNA reads TGCGCCAGCAGCTTAGACAGGGGGTACGAGCAGTACTTC. Its protein is CASSLDRGYEQYF.

The gene calls are TRBV19 and TRBJ1-4; D is uncertain. With 6 bases removed from V and 4 bases from J, the gap between germline ends came to 15 bases. The germline CDR1 and CDR2 sequences are LNHDA and SQIVND (reference sequence). The CDR3 runs 15 residues. CDR3 sequence (DNA): TGTGCCAGTAGGGTCTCCACAGTGGGTAATGAAAAACTGTTTTTT. It codes for CASRVSTVGNEKLFF. Using reference TRBV19 and TRBJ1-4 for the parts outside the CDR3, the full variable domain is DGGITQSPKYLFRKEGQNVTLSCEQNLNHDAMYWYRQDPGQGLRLIYYSQIVNDFQKGDIAEGYSVSREKKESFPLTVTSAQKNPTAFYLCASRVSTVGNEKLFFGSGTQLSVL.

In its sample, this clone was seen a few times. The genes are TRBV18 and TRBJ1-2; D may be TRBD1 (6 bases). V dropped 0 bases and J dropped 4 bases, with 9 bases sitting between them. CDR1 is KGHSH and CDR2 is LQKENI in the germline V gene. This CDR3 is 14 amino acids long. The CDR3 sequence is CASSPPGDTYGYTF. The CDR3 nucleotides read TGTGCCAGCTCACCACCGGGGGACACCTATGGCTACACCTTC.